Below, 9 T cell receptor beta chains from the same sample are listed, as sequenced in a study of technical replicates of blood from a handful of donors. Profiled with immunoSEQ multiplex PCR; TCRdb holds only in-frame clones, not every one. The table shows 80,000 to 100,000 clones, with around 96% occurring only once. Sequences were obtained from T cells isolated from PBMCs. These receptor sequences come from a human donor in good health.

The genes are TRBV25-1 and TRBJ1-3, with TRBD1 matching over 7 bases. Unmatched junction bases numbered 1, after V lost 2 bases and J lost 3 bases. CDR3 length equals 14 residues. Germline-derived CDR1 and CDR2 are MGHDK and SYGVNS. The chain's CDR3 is CASSEAGGGNTIYF. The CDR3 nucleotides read TGTGCCAGCAGTGAAGCAGGGGGTGGAAACACCATATATTTT.

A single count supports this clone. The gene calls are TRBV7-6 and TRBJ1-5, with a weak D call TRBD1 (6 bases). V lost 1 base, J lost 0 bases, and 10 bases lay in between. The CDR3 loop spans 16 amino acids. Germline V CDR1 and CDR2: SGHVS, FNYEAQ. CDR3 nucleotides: TGTGCCAGCAGCTTAGGGACAGCCTATAGCAATCAGCCCCAGCATTTT. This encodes CASSLGTAYSNQPQHF.

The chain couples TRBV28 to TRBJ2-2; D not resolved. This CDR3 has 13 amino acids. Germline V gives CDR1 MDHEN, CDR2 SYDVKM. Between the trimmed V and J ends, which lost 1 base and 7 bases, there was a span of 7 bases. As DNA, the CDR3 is TGTGCCAGCAGTTTATTGCGTAGCGGGGAGCTGTTTTTT. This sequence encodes CASSLLRSGELFF.

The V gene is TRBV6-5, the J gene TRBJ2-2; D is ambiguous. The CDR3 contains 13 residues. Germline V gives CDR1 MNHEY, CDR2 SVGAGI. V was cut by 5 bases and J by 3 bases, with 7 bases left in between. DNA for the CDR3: TGTGCCAGCAGTGTACAATACACCGGGGAGCTGTTTTTT. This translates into CASSVQYTGELFF.

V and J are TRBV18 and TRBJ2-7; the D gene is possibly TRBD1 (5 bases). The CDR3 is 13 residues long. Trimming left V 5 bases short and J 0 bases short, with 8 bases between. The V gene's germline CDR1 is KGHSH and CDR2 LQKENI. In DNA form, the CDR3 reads TGTGCCAGCTCAGACAGTTACTCCTACGAGCAGTACTTC. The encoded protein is CASSDSYSYEQYF.

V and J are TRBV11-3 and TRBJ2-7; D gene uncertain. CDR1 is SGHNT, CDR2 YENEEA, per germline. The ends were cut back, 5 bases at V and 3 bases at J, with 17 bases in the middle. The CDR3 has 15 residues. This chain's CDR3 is CASSARNSGLYEQYF. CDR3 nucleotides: TGTGCCAGCAGCGCCCGAAATAGTGGTCTCTACGAGCAGTACTTC. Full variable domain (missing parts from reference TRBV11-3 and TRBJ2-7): EAGVVQSPRYKIIEKKQPVAFWCNPISGHNTLYWYLQNLGQGPELLIRYENEEAVDDSQLPKDRFSAERLKGVDSTLKIQPAELGDSAVYLCASSARNSGLYEQYFGPGTRLTVT.

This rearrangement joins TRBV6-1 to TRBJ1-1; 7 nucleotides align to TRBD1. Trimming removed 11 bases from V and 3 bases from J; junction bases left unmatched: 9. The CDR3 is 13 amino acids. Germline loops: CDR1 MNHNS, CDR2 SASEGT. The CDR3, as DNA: TGTGCCTGCGGACAGGTTTGGGACACTGAAGCTTTCTTT. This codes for CACGQVWDTEAFF.

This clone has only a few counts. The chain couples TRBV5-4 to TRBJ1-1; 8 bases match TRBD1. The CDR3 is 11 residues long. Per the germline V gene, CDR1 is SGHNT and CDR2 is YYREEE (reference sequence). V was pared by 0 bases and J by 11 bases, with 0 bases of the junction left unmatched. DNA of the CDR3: TGTGCCAGCAGCTTGGGACAGGGGGCTTTCTTT. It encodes CASSLGQGAFF.

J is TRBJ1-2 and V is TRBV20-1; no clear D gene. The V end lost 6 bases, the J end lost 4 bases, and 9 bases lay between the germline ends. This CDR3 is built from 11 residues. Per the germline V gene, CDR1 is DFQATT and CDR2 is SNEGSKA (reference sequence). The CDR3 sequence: CSARPSYGYTF. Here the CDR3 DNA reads TGCAGTGCCAGGCCTTCCTATGGCTACACCTTC.